A selection of T cell receptor beta chains follows, all from one sample in a study of cytomegalovirus exposure and HLA in healthy donors. TCRdb's copy holds only in-frame clones and misses some; the assay was immunoSEQ multiplex PCR. The profile shows 110,000 to 150,000 clones, around 80% of them singletons. The sequencing sample was made of PBMCs. The source is a woman between 35 and 50 years old in good health and CMV-seropositive. Each CDR3 is given with its conserved first and last residue. The D gene is left open where the match is weak. Clone size is given for some rows only: seen once, a few or many times, or a class if the clone is expanded.

v_call	j_call	clone_size	d_call	cdr3_aa	cdr3_nt
TRBV28	TRBJ2-5	.	TRBD1	CASSSPGTGEETQYF	TGTGCCAGCAGTTCACCCGGGACAGGGGAAGAGACCCAGTACTTC
TRBV5-4	TRBJ2-1	.	.	CASSLDRNEQFF	TGTGCCAGCAGCTTGGATCGGAATGAGCAGTTCTTC
TRBV9	TRBJ2-7	.	TRBD1	CASSPTGQGTYEQYF	TGTGCCAGCAGCCCCACCGGACAGGGGACCTACGAGCAGTACTTC
TRBV28	TRBJ2-3	.	TRBD2	CASGEAGGTDTQYF	TGTGCCAGCGGGGAAGCGGGAGGCACAGATACGCAGTATTTT
TRBV15	TRBJ2-5	.	.	CATSRDLIVLETQYF	TGTGCCACCAGCAGAGATCTGATAGTATTGGAGACCCAGTACTTC
TRBV14	TRBJ2-6	.	.	CASSLGHLGANVLTF	TGTGCCAGCAGCCTAGGACATTTGGGGGCCAACGTCCTGACTTTC
TRBV4-3	TRBJ2-5	.	TRBD1	CASSPNRGEETQYF	TGCGCCAGCAGTCCAAACAGGGGGGAGGAGACCCAGTACTTC
TRBV2	TRBJ2-1	.	TRBD2	CATKSLAVLYNEQFF	TGTGCCACGAAGTCACTAGCGGTTTTATACAATGAGCAGTTCTTC
TRBV2	TRBJ1-4	.	TRBD1	CASRGDSEKLFF	TGTGCCAGCAGGGGGGACAGTGAAAAACTGTTTTTT
TRBV28	TRBJ1-1	.	TRBD1	CASSPGQGRTEAFF	TGTGCCAGCAGCCCGGGACAGGGAAGAACTGAAGCTTTCTTT
TRBV5-4	TRBJ2-5	once	TRBD1	CASSSRQGLQETQYF	TGTGCCAGCAGCTCCCGACAGGGGCTCCAAGAGACCCAGTACTTC
TRBV2	TRBJ2-4	.	TRBD1	CASSRGTGPNIQYF	TGTGCCAGCAGCCGCGGGACAGGGCCGAACATTCAGTACTTC
TRBV11-3	TRBJ2-1	.	TRBD1	CASSPRQAAGGHEQFF	TGTGCCAGCAGCCCCCGGCAGGCGGCAGGGGGCCATGAGCAGTTCTTC
TRBV2	TRBJ1-2	few	TRBD1	CASRLGTGGAHTF	TGTGCCAGCAGACTTGGGACAGGGGGCGCCCACACCTTC
TRBV27	TRBJ2-3	.	TRBD2	CASRGLAGVGGTQYF	TGTGCCAGCAGGGGACTAGCGGGAGTTGGAGGTACGCAGTATTTT
TRBV9	TRBJ2-2	.	.	CASSLGLALTGELFF	TGTGCCAGCAGCCTAGGACTTGCACTTACCGGGGAGCTGTTTTTT
TRBV5-6	TRBJ2-2	.	.	CASSLVSGAGELFF	TGTGCCAGCAGCTTGGTGTCGGGAGCCGGGGAGCTGTTTTTT
TRBV29-1	TRBJ1-1	.	.	CSAETGMSTEAFF	TGCAGCGCCGAAACCGGGATGAGTACTGAAGCTTTCTTT
TRBV5-4	TRBJ2-3	.	.	CASSWDLTSTDTQYF	TGTGCCAGCAGCTGGGACTTAACTAGCACAGATACGCAGTATTTT
TRBV9	TRBJ2-1	once	.	CASSVGSGGSSYNEQFF	TGTGCCAGCAGCGTAGGTAGCGGAGGTAGCTCCTACAATGAGCAGTTCTTC
TRBV10-1	TRBJ2-3	once	TRBD1	CASSSGQGRTDTQYF	TGCGCCAGTAGCTCGGGACAGGGGAGAACAGATACGCAGTATTTT
TRBV14	TRBJ1-1	.	TRBD1	CASSQKDRGRGEGTEAFF	TGTGCCAGCAGCCAGAAGGACAGGGGGCGCGGCGAGGGCACTGAAGCTTTCTTT
TRBV11-2	TRBJ2-2	.	.	CASSLGVRGELFF	TGTGCCAGCAGCTTAGGAGTTCGCGGGGAGCTGTTTTTT
TRBV27	TRBJ2-2	.	.	CASSLVGGPNTGELFF	TGTGCCAGCAGTTTAGTAGGCGGCCCGAACACCGGGGAGCTGTTTTTT
TRBV7-9	TRBJ2-4	.	.	CASSSGAGLAKNIQYF	TGTGCCAGCAGCTCCGGGGCGGGACTAGCCAAAAACATTCAGTACTTC
TRBV28	TRBJ2-4	.	.	CASSLGGELAKNIQYF	TGTGCCAGCAGTTTAGGCGGGGAACTAGCCAAAAACATTCAGTACTTC
TRBV6-5	TRBJ2-7	.	TRBD1	CASSPGQGDEQYF	TGTGCCAGCAGTCCCGGACAGGGGGACGAGCAGTACTTC
TRBV27	TRBJ2-3	.	TRBD2	CASHGTSLTDTQYF	TGTGCCAGCCACGGGACTAGCCTAACAGATACGCAGTATTTT
TRBV5-1	TRBJ2-1	.	TRBD1	CASSLGVGQGQDEQFF	TGCGCCAGCAGCTTGGGTGTTGGACAGGGGCAGGATGAGCAGTTCTTC
TRBV6-5	TRBJ1-6	.	.	CASSYSTAGVNSPLHF	TGTGCCAGCAGTTATTCCACCGCAGGGGTGAATTCACCCCTCCACTTT
TRBV28	TRBJ2-3	.	TRBD1	CASSPRKGTGSSTDTQYF	TGTGCCAGCAGCCCCAGAAAAGGGACAGGGTCTAGCACAGATACGCAGTATTTT
TRBV11-3	TRBJ2-2	.	.	CASSPTSGELFF	TGTGCCAGCAGCCCCACTAGCGGGGAGCTGTTTTTT
TRBV10-3	TRBJ2-7	once	TRBD1	CAIGSDRDEQYF	TGTGCCATCGGGAGCGACAGGGACGAGCAGTACTTC
TRBV27	TRBJ1-4	.	.	CASSLFGRLATNEKLFF	TGTGCCAGCAGTTTATTTGGCAGACTAGCAACTAATGAAAAACTGTTTTTT
TRBV2	TRBJ2-3	many	TRBD2	CASSTGGISTDTQYF	TGTGCCAGCAGTACCGGGGGGATTAGCACAGATACGCAGTATTTT
TRBV1	TRBJ1-6	.	.	CTSSQDRKGPNSPLHF	TGCACCAGCAGCCAAGATCGTAAGGGGCCAAATTCACCCCTCCACTTT
TRBV19	TRBJ2-3	.	TRBD1	CASRALGQGSDTQYF	TGTGCCAGTCGCGCTTTAGGACAGGGGTCCGATACGCAGTATTTT
TRBV5-1	TRBJ2-1	.	.	CASSFEAGPSNEQFF	TGCGCCAGCAGCTTCGAGGCGGGGCCCTCCAATGAGCAGTTCTTC
TRBV30	TRBJ1-6	.	TRBD1	CAWGAGGLINSPLHF	TGTGCCTGGGGGGCAGGGGGCCTTATAAATTCACCCCTCCACTTT
TRBV19	TRBJ2-2	.	TRBD2	CAIGTIGELFF	TGTGCCATCGGGACTATCGGGGAGCTGTTTTTT
TRBV4-2	TRBJ1-5	.	.	CASSQDWRVNQPQHF	TGTGCCAGCAGCCAAGATTGGCGGGTAAATCAGCCCCAGCATTTT
TRBV7-2	TRBJ1-2	.	TRBD1	CASSRTGDGYTF	TGTGCCAGCAGCCGGACAGGGGATGGCTACACCTTC
TRBV9	TRBJ2-2	.	.	CASSVVAGVVHGELFF	TGTGCCAGCAGCGTAGTGGCAGGGGTCGTGCACGGGGAGCTGTTTTTT
TRBV11-1	TRBJ1-3	.	TRBD1	CASSFGTASGNTIYF	TGTGCCAGCAGCTTTGGGACAGCCTCTGGAAACACCATATATTTT
TRBV5-1	TRBJ2-1	.	.	CASSPGTLIDEQFF	TGCGCCAGCAGCCCCGGGACTCTCATCGATGAGCAGTTCTTC